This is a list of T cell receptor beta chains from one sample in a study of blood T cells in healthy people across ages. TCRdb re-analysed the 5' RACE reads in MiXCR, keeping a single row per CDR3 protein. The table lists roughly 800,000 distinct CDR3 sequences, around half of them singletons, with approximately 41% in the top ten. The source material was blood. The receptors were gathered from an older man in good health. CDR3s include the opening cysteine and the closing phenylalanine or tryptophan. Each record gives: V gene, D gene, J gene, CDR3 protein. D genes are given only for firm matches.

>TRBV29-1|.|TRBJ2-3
CSVGGGEDTQYF
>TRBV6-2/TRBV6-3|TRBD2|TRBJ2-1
CASSYTSVSYNEQFF
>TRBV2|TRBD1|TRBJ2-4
CATYRGFIAKNIQYF
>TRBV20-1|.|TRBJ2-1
CSASGSYNEQFF
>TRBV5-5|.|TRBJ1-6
CASSLTGLSGWGSPLHF
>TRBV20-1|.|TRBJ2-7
CSATETDRQEYEQYF
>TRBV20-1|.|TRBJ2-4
CSAEGVEAKNIQYF
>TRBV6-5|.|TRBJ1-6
CAGSYSGLGGYNSPLHF
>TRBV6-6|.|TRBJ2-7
CASSYRASYEQYF
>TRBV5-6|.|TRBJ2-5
CASSLVKRGMMETQYF
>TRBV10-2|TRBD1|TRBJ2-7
CASSPHFGQVPSYEQYF
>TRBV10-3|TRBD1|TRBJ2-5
CAISRWTGGGETQYF
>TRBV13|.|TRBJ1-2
CASSLVRKGDYGYTF
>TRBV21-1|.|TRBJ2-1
CASSKALGEQFF
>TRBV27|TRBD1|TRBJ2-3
CASSPATGGADRYAYF
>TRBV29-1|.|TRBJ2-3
CTAGSTDTQYF
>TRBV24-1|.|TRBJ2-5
CATSDPGPKETQYF
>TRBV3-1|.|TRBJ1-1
CASSRSRGHTEAFF
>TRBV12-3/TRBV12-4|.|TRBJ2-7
CASSGLGTASYEQYF
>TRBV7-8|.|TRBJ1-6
CASSPVVRSPLHF
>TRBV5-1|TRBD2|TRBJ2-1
CASRGGLANILHNEQFF
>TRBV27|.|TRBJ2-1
CASSLQDFPYEQFF
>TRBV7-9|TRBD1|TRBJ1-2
CASSRDVDRVYGYTF
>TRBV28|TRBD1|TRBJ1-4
CASSGQDRANEKLFF
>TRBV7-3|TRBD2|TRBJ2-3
CASSLRGTSGGKADTQYF
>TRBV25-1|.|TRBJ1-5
CASSDGRTSNQPQHF
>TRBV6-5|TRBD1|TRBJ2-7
CASSPGTGVYEQYF
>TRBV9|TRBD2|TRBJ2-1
CASSVGLAGGHEQFF
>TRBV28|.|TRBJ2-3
CASSSDYGTDTQYF
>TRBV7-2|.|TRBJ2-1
CASSLWRSEQFF
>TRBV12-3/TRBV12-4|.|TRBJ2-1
CASSARALSEFF
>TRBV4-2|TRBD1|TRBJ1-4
CASSQTGDRDEKLFF
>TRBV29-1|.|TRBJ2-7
CSVESVDLGGEQYF
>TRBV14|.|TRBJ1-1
CASSHGEGTEAFF
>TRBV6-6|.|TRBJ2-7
CASSPTTGSYEQYF
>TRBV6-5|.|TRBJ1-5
CASSGTSNQPQHF
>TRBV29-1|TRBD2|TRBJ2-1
CMGLAGANEQFF
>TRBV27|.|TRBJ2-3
CASSFRWEADTQYF